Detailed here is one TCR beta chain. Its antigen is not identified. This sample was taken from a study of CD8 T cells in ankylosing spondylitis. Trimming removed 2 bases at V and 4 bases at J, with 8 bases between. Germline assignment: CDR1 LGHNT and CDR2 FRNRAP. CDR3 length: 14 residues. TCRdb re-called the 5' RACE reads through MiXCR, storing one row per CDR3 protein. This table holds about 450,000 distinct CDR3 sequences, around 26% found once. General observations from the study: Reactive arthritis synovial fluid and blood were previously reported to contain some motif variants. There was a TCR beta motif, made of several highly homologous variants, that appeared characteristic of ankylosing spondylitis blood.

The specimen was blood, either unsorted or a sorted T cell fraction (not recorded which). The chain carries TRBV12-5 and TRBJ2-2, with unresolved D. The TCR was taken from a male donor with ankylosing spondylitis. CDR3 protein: CASGLSSFTGELFF. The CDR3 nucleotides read TGTGCTAGTGGTTTGTCTTCCTTCACCGGGGAGCTGTTTTTT.